The present entry profiles one T cell receptor (beta chain) with its context. This CDR3 has 14 residues. Germline CDR1 and CDR2: MNHEY and SMNVEV (reference sequence). J gave up 4 bases and V 3 bases, and 2 bases lay outside the gene matches. This sample is part of a study of glioma-infiltrating T cells after dendritic cell vaccination. Time point here: after dendritic cell vaccination, including at tumor progression/relapse. Here immunoSEQ multiplex PCR was the method, and the copy in TCRdb shows in-frame clones only, minus some. The sample records fewer than 60,000 clones, about 89% being singletons.

Material: blood, obtained after dendritic cell vaccination. This TCR was sampled from a human donor with glioblastoma. This rearrangement joins TRBV27 to TRBJ2-5, with TRBD2 matching over 10 bases. The CDR3 nucleotides are TGTGCCAGCAGTTTTTCTAGCGGGAGAGAGACCCAGTACTTC. Translated, it gives CASSFSSGRETQYF.